This T cell receptor beta chain is from a study of T-cell memory formation after mild COVID-19. Study-level findings and limits: The main location of contracting CD4+ clones was CM and EM, and that of contracting CD8+ clones was EMRA.

CDR3 length: 15 residues. V shed 2 bases, J shed 2 bases, and the junction held 2 bases outside the gene matches. CDR1 MNHEY and CDR2 SVGEGT come from the germline V gene. This clonotype was counted only a few times. Its cognate antigen is unknown. TCRdb ran MiXCR on the 5' RACE reads and lists one entry per CDR3 protein. The sample lists more than 100,000 distinct CDR3 sequences, over 15% seen once, with around 4.8% in the top ten. The sequence came from a man younger than 35 who had mild COVID-19 (a few samples of this study predate the infection). Cell type and time point are not known. The chain recombines TRBV6-2 or TRBV6-3 with TRBJ2-5; 10 nucleotides line up with TRBD2. The sample comprised PBMCs or a T cell subset sorted from them (not recorded which). In DNA form, the CDR3 reads TGTGCCAGCAGTTACCTGACTAGCGGGCAAGAGACCCAGTACTTC. Residues: CASSYLTSGQETQYF.